This is a list of T cell receptor beta chains from one sample in a study of radiation and T cells in renal cell carcinoma. TCRdb keeps only in-frame clones here, not all; method: immunoSEQ multiplex PCR. This table has about 59,000 clones, more than 60% appearing once. The sequenced sample was blood, obtained from a patient whose treatment included radiotherapy and nephrectomy. These TCRs come from a man between 60 and 70 years old with renal cell carcinoma. The CDR3 runs from the conserved cysteine through the conserved F or W. D genes are given only for firm matches. The listing skips clone size in some rows; elsewhere it reads once, few, many or a size class.

clone_size	v_call	j_call	d_call	cdr3_aa	cdr3_nt
NA	TRBV10-2	TRBJ1-2	NA	CASRVTGYEGGYTF	TGCGCCAGCAGAGTTACAGGGTATGAGGGTGGCTACACCTTC
NA	TRBV7-9	TRBJ1-1	NA	CASSFGGRNTEAFF	TGTGCCAGCAGCTTCGGAGGTCGGAACACTGAAGCTTTCTTT
NA	TRBV29-1	TRBJ2-1	TRBD1	CSVGTGNYNEQFF	TGCAGCGTGGGGACAGGGAACTACAATGAGCAGTTCTTC
NA	TRBV7-9	TRBJ1-1	TRBD1	CASSYGDRLNTEAFF	TGTGCCAGCAGCTATGGGGACAGATTGAACACTGAAGCTTTCTTT
NA	TRBV29-1	TRBJ2-3	TRBD2	CSVRLAGGTDTQYF	TGCAGCGTCCGACTAGCGGGGGGGACAGATACGCAGTATTTT
NA	TRBV10-3	TRBJ1-5	NA	CAISPDREVSNQPQHF	TGTGCCATCAGTCCCGACCGGGAAGTTAGCAATCAGCCCCAGCATTTT
NA	TRBV9	TRBJ2-1	TRBD2	CASSAFSGRGDNEQFF	TGTGCCAGCAGCGCCTTTAGCGGGAGGGGTGACAATGAGCAGTTCTTC
once	TRBV5-6	TRBJ1-2	TRBD1	CASRKQGANYGYTF	TGTGCCAGCAGAAAACAGGGGGCGAACTATGGCTACACCTTC
NA	TRBV6-1	TRBJ2-5	TRBD1	CASSAVDRVGTQYF	TGTGCCAGCAGTGCCGTGGACAGGGTGGGGACCCAGTACTTC
NA	TRBV27	TRBJ1-6	NA	CASSLGPGTPLHF	TGTGCCAGCAGTCTTGGGCCTGGGACACCCCTCCACTTT
few	TRBV15	TRBJ1-5	NA	CATSRDRGTRSNQPQHF	TGTGCCACCAGCAGAGATCGGGGGACGAGGAGCAATCAGCCCCAGCATTTT
NA	TRBV5-1	TRBJ2-2	NA	CASSFTGSGTGELFF	TGCGCCAGCAGCTTTACAGGGAGTGGCACCGGGGAGCTGTTTTTT
NA	TRBV19	TRBJ2-5	TRBD1	CASSRDRGHETAETQYF	TGTGCCAGTAGTCGGGACAGGGGGCATGAAACGGCAGAGACCCAGTACTTC
few	TRBV10-3	TRBJ2-2	TRBD1	CAISPGTGGMETGELFF	TGTGCCATCAGCCCTGGGACAGGGGGGATGGAAACCGGGGAGCTGTTTTTT
NA	TRBV5-6	TRBJ1-5	TRBD1	CASSLGQGASNQPQHF	TGTGCCAGCAGCCTAGGACAGGGGGCTTCGAATCAGCCCCAGCATTTT
few	TRBV9	TRBJ2-5	TRBD1	CASSGQGWETQYF	TGTGCCAGCAGCGGACAGGGTTGGGAGACCCAGTACTTC
few	TRBV9	TRBJ1-3	NA	CASSVGGGNTIYF	TGTGCCAGCAGCGTAGGTGGGGGAAACACCATATATTTT
NA	TRBV6-5	TRBJ2-7	TRBD1	CASSSSQGEYEQYF	TGTGCCAGCAGTTCAAGCCAGGGGGAGTACGAGCAGTACTTC
NA	TRBV4-1	TRBJ1-4	TRBD1	CASSLQGAGEKLFF	TGCGCCAGCAGCCTGCAGGGGGCGGGTGAAAAACTGTTTTTT
NA	TRBV4-3	TRBJ1-2	NA	CASSQDFTQNYGYTF	TGCGCCAGCAGCCAAGACTTTACACAGAACTATGGCTACACCTTC
NA	TRBV27	TRBJ2-3	NA	CASRELGLNRDTQYF	TGTGCCAGCAGGGAACTGGGCCTCAATAGAGATACGCAGTATTTT
NA	TRBV7-9	TRBJ2-2	TRBD1	CASSSTQGAAVATGELFF	TGTGCCAGCAGCAGCACACAGGGGGCGGCCGTAGCGACCGGGGAGCTGTTTTTT
NA	TRBV11-3	TRBJ2-3	NA	CASSVGGDTDTQYF	TGTGCCAGCAGCGTTGGAGGGGACACAGATACGCAGTATTTT
few	TRBV6-1	TRBJ2-1	NA	CASTDRVGGPGNEQFF	TGTGCCAGCACTGACAGGGTCGGAGGGCCAGGCAATGAGCAGTTCTTC
few	TRBV6-5	TRBJ2-1	NA	CASRLGHNNEQFF	TGTGCCAGCAGACTTGGACACAACAATGAGCAGTTCTTC
once	TRBV4-3	TRBJ1-1	NA	CASSQNRASNTEAFF	TGCGCCAGCAGCCAAAACAGGGCCTCGAACACTGAAGCTTTCTTT
medium-sized	TRBV6-1	TRBJ1-2	TRBD1	CASSADRGHGYTF	TGTGCCAGCAGTGCAGACAGGGGGCATGGCTACACCTTC
NA	TRBV10-2	TRBJ1-2	TRBD1	CASSDPGQGEGYTF	TGCGCCAGCAGTGACCCGGGACAGGGAGAAGGCTACACCTTC
once	TRBV9	TRBJ2-2	NA	CASSVGTENTGELFF	TGTGCCAGCAGCGTAGGGACAGAGAACACCGGGGAGCTGTTTTTT
NA	TRBV5-1	TRBJ2-7	NA	CASSLGGNVGEQYF	TGCGCCAGCAGCTTGGGAGGGAACGTGGGCGAGCAGTACTTC
NA	TRBV18	TRBJ1-2	TRBD1	CASSPGQEANYGYTF	TGTGCCAGCTCACCAGGACAGGAAGCTAACTATGGCTACACCTTC
NA	TRBV10-1	TRBJ1-5	TRBD1	CASSEWWVGQGVGNQPQHF	TGCGCCAGCAGTGAATGGTGGGTGGGACAGGGAGTGGGCAATCAGCCCCAGCATTTT
NA	TRBV27	TRBJ2-1	TRBD2	CASSPHPLAGASNEQFF	TGTGCCAGCAGTCCCCATCCCCTAGCGGGGGCCTCCAATGAGCAGTTCTTC
NA	TRBV6-1	TRBJ1-2	NA	CASSAGYGHQRDYGYTF	TGTGCCAGCAGTGCGGGCTATGGACACCAACGAGACTATGGCTACACCTTC
NA	TRBV10-2	TRBJ2-7	NA	CASSESGYEQYF	TGCGCCAGCAGTGAGTCGGGTTACGAGCAGTACTTC
NA	TRBV27	TRBJ1-3	NA	CASRDLSWDTIYF	TGTGCCAGCAGGGACCTATCCTGGGACACCATATATTTT
NA	TRBV12-5	TRBJ2-2	NA	CASGLGLITNTGELFF	TGTGCTAGTGGTTTAGGACTAATTACGAACACCGGGGAGCTGTTTTTT
NA	TRBV19	TRBJ2-3	NA	CASSIAGPDTQYF	TGTGCCAGTAGTATTGCGGGCCCAGATACGCAGTATTTT
once	TRBV18	TRBJ2-3	NA	CASSPTEETQYF	TGTGCCAGCTCACCAACGGAAGAGACGCAGTATTTT
NA	TRBV11-3	TRBJ2-1	NA	CASSPSGSSYNEQFF	TGTGCCAGCAGCCCATCCGGGTCCTCCTACAATGAGCAGTTCTTC
NA	TRBV5-1	TRBJ2-7	NA	CASSTGIVFEQYF	TGCGCCAGCAGCACCGGGATCGTGTTCGAGCAGTACTTC
NA	TRBV14	TRBJ2-7	NA	CASSPLFGEGAYEQYF	TGTGCCAGCAGCCCCCTATTTGGGGAGGGGGCCTACGAGCAGTACTTC
few	TRBV19	TRBJ1-1	TRBD1	CASSILLPTGGTDRAFF	TGTGCCAGTAGTATCCTCTTGCCCACCGGAGGGACAGATCGTGCTTTCTTT
once	TRBV7-8	TRBJ2-2	TRBD1	CASSRDRGDAGELFF	TGTGCCAGCAGCCGGGACAGGGGCGATGCCGGGGAGCTGTTTTTT
NA	TRBV9	TRBJ1-4	TRBD1	CASSPRTGENEKLFF	TGTGCCAGCAGCCCACGGACAGGGGAAAATGAAAAACTGTTTTTT
NA	TRBV2	TRBJ2-2	NA	CASSDGGYGELFF	TGTGCCAGCAGTGACGGTGGCTACGGGGAGCTGTTTTTT
NA	TRBV5-1	TRBJ2-3	NA	CASSFQGKGTDTQYF	TGCGCCAGCAGCTTCCAAGGGAAAGGCACAGATACGCAGTATTTT
NA	TRBV6-5	TRBJ1-4	NA	CASSYVPSEKLFF	TGTGCCAGCAGTTATGTACCGTCCGAAAAACTGTTTTTT
NA	TRBV6-1	TRBJ2-5	NA	CASRGGTSEETQYF	TGTGCCAGCAGGGGAGGGACATCTGAAGAGACCCAGTACTTC
NA	TRBV11-1	TRBJ1-2	NA	CASSSTLRGEDGYTF	TGTGCCAGCAGCTCCACCCTCCGGGGCGAGGATGGCTACACCTTC
NA	TRBV11-3	TRBJ2-5	NA	CASSLRETQYF	TGTGCCAGCAGCTTACGGGAGACCCAGTACTTC
NA	TRBV10-3	TRBJ2-1	TRBD2	CAISESREGPNEQFF	TGTGCCATCAGTGAGTCGCGGGAGGGCCCCAATGAGCAGTTCTTC
NA	TRBV6-5	TRBJ1-4	NA	CASSHRRGSNEKLFF	TGTGCCAGCAGCCACCGCAGGGGTTCTAATGAAAAACTGTTTTTT
NA	TRBV10-3	TRBJ2-5	NA	CAISDPGLGGETQYF	TGTGCCATCAGTGACCCGGGCTTAGGGGGGGAGACCCAGTACTTC
NA	TRBV30	TRBJ2-2	NA	CAEGDQTGELFF	TGTGCCGAAGGGGACCAAACCGGGGAGCTGTTTTTT